The next 32 T cell receptor beta chains were all read from a single sample in a study of blood T cells in healthy people across ages. Next came a second PCR, run for roughly 6 to 11 cycles, which used a sample-barcoded 5' primer along with a J-beta primer mix. TCRdb re-analysed the 5' RACE reads in MiXCR, keeping a single row per CDR3 protein. The sample consists of 700,000 to 950,000 distinct CDR3 sequences, roughly 60% of them appearing once. Sample: blood. These receptor sequences come from a young man in good health.

This chain joins TRBV15 and TRBJ2-7; TRBD2 matches 10 bases. This CDR3 is 17 amino acids long. The J segment lost 2 bases and the V segment lost 1 base, leaving 8 bases of the junction unmatched. Germline V gene data show CDR1 as LNHNV and CDR2 as YYDKDF (reference sequence). CDR3 protein: CATSRGRTSGRTYEQYF. DNA of the CDR3: TGTGCCACCAGCAGAGGTCGGACTAGCGGACGAACCTACGAGCAGTACTTC.

The V gene is TRBV6-2 or TRBV6-3, the J gene TRBJ1-1; TRBD1 aligns across 11 bases. The CDR3 has 18 amino acids. The J segment lost 0 bases and the V segment lost 6 bases, leaving 12 bases of the junction unmatched. CDR1 and CDR2 from the germline V gene are MNHEY and SVGEGT. For the CDR3, the DNA is TGTGCCAGCAGCCTCCCTGGACAGGGGGCTTCCATGAACACTGAAGCTTTCTTT. This gives the protein CASSLPGQGASMNTEAFF.

This clonotype was seen a few times. The V and J genes are TRBV20-1 and TRBJ2-1, with 12 bases identical to TRBD2. From germline, CDR1 is DFQATT and CDR2 SNEGSKA (reference sequence). The V gene end was trimmed by 3 bases and the J gene end by 3 bases; junction bases not matched to a gene: 3. The CDR3 totals 15 residues. The DNA for the CDR3 is TGCAGTGCTAGGACTAGCGGGAGATTCTACAATGAGCAGTTCTTC. The encoded protein is CSARTSGRFYNEQFF.

V is TRBV12-3 or TRBV12-4 and J is TRBJ2-3, with D unclear. V dropped 6 bases and J dropped 5 bases, with 9 bases sitting between them. The CDR3 contains 12 residues. The CDR3 loop is CASRPSGDTQYF. CDR3 bases: TGTGCCAGCAGACCCAGTGGAGATACGCAGTATTTT.

V usage is TRBV24-1 and J usage is TRBJ2-3, with D uncertain. The CDR3 is made up of 14 amino acids. Germline V gives CDR1 KGHDR, CDR2 SFDVKD. The V end lost 3 bases, the J end lost 3 bases, and 9 bases lay between the germline ends. CDR3: CATSDPGPTDTQYF. The CDR3 bases are TGTGCCACCAGTGATCCCGGACCAACAGATACGCAGTATTTT.

This sequence joins TRBV12-3 or TRBV12-4 and TRBJ2-4; D assignment may be TRBD1 or TRBD2 (5 bases each). The CDR3 has 13 residues. V lost 2 bases, J lost 9 bases, and 11 bases lay in between. The DNA for the CDR3 is TGTGCCAGCAGTTTAAGGTCAGGGAGCATTCAGTACTTC. Translated: CASSLRSGSIQYF.

For the CDR3, the DNA is TGTGCCAGCAGTTCTCCCCTTGCCAGGGCCTACGAGCAGTACTTC. Protein sequence: CASSSPLARAYEQYF. The chain links TRBV6-6 to TRBJ2-5; D is perhaps TRBD1 (5 bases). The DNA end favors TRBJ2-7, so the J call may be wrong. Germline V gene data show CDR1 as MNHNY and CDR2 as SVGAGI (reference sequence). This CDR3 has 15 residues.

This chain uses TRBV12-3 or TRBV12-4 with TRBJ1-5, with D unclear. The CDR3 runs to 13 residues. Trimming removed 7 bases from V and 5 bases from J, with 12 bases in between. The CDR3: CASTPTRYQPQHF. DNA of the CDR3: TGTGCCAGCACTCCCACCAGGTATCAGCCCCAGCATTTT.

This chain uses TRBV12-3 or TRBV12-4 with TRBJ1-2; D is unresolved. V was pared by 6 bases and J by 4 bases, with 12 bases between. The CDR3 is 13 residues long. The CDR3 DNA reads TGTGCCAGCAGCCCGGGCGGGAGCTATGGCTACACCTTC. Its protein product is CASSPGGSYGYTF.

Turning to this clonotype: One end of the junction varies from germline; a read error may be responsible. The chain couples TRBV5-6 to TRBJ2-7; weak D call: TRBD2 (5 bases). Germline V lookup: CDR1 SGHDT, CDR2 YYEEEE. CDR3 length equals 13 residues. The CDR3 spells CASSEGSTYGQYF. CDR3 DNA sequence: TGTGCCAGCAGCGAGGGCAGTACCTACGGGCAGTACTTC.

This clonotype came up a few times. The chain couples TRBV29-1 to TRBJ2-1; D is unclear. V gave up 4 bases and J gave up 6 bases, with 13 bases separating them. This CDR3 has 13 amino acids. Germline V gene sequence: CDR1 SQVTM, CDR2 ANQGSEA. The CDR3 sequence: CSVVVLGTNEQFF. The DNA of the CDR3 is TGCAGCGTTGTAGTCTTGGGCACCAATGAGCAGTTCTTC.

V gene TRBV9 combines with J gene TRBJ2-5; 9 positions match TRBD1. The DNA end is more similar to TRBJ2-7, so the J call may be wrong. Looked up from germline, CDR1 is SGDLS and CDR2 is YYNGEE. CDR3 length: 14 residues. The CDR3 region is CASSVEGQGYEQYF. CDR3 DNA: TGTGCCAGCAGCGTAGAGGGACAGGGCTACGAGCAGTACTTC.

The chain has TRBV20-1 and TRBJ2-5; 10 positions agree with TRBD2. The CDR3 loop spans 17 amino acids. V trimming: 0 bases; J trimming: 4 bases; junction bases outside the gene matches: 11. CDR1 DFQATT and CDR2 SNEGSKA come from the germline V gene (reference sequence). In DNA form, the CDR3 reads TGCAGTGCTAGAGAAGAGGGTACTAGCGGGAAGAGAGAGACCCAGTACTTC. Protein product: CSAREEGTSGKRETQYF.

This rearrangement joins TRBV15 to TRBJ2-3; D is uncertain. Germline V gene sequence: CDR1 LNHNV, CDR2 YYDKDF (reference sequence). CDR3 length equals 17 residues. Trimming stripped 0 bases from V and 4 bases from J, with 17 bases between. The DNA for the CDR3 is TGTGCCACCAGCAGAGATTACGACGCCAAGAACTCAGATACGCAGTATTTT. It specifies CATSRDYDAKNSDTQYF.

The J gene is TRBJ2-3, the V gene TRBV15, with a possible D match to TRBD1 (6 bases). The germline V gene encodes CDR1 LNHNV and CDR2 YYDKDF (reference sequence). V dropped 5 bases and J dropped 3 bases, with 18 bases sitting between them. The CDR3 runs to 16 residues. The CDR3 coding sequence is TGTGCCACCAGCGGGGGCTCGGGCAGATTAACAGATACGCAGTATTTT. It translates to CATSGGSGRLTDTQYF. Drawing the rest from reference TRBV15 and TRBJ2-3, the complete variable domain is DAMVIQNPRYQVTQFGKPVTLSCSQTLNHNVMYWYQQKSSQAPKLLFHYYDKDFNNEADTPDNFQSRRPNTSFCFLDIRSPGLGDTAMYLCATSGGSGRLTDTQYFGPGTRLTVL.

This chain's CDR3 is CASSAPVGGKETQYF. CDR3 bases: TGTGCCAGCAGCGCCCCGGTCGGGGGTAAAGAGACCCAGTACTTC. V usage is TRBV7-2 and J usage is TRBJ2-5, with D perhaps TRBD2 (6 bases). This CDR3 comprises 15 residues. Trimming stripped 5 bases from V and 3 bases from J, with 16 bases between. Per the germline V gene, CDR1 is SGHTA and CDR2 is FQGNSA.

V usage is TRBV27 and J usage is TRBJ2-7, with 9 bases lining up with TRBD2. The germline V gene has CDR1 MNHEY and CDR2 SMNVEV (reference sequence). The CDR3 consists of 16 residues. V was clipped by 3 bases and J by 5 bases; unmatched bases: 11. DNA of the CDR3: TGTGCCAGCAGTTTCGGGGTAGACGCGGGAGGGGACGAGCAGTACTTC. It encodes CASSFGVDAGGDEQYF.

The J gene is TRBJ2-1, the V gene TRBV20-1; 8 bases map to TRBD2. Germline V gives CDR1 DFQATT, CDR2 SNEGSKA (reference sequence). The CDR3 has 15 amino acids. V lost 5 bases, J lost 1 base, and 7 bases stayed unmatched. The CDR3 sequence is CSAVWREASYNEQFF. For the CDR3, the DNA is TGCAGTGCTGTGTGGCGGGAGGCATCCTACAATGAGCAGTTCTTC.

The genes are TRBV4-3 and TRBJ1-5; D is ambiguous. CDR1 is LGHNA, CDR2 YSLEER, per germline. V lost 0 bases to trimming and J lost 3 bases, with 9 bases between them. This CDR3 comprises 15 residues. The CDR3 DNA sequence: TGCGCCAGCAGCCAAGAAAAAAACCTCAATCAGCCCCAGCATTTT. Its translation: CASSQEKNLNQPQHF.

The chain joins TRBV29-1 to TRBJ2-7; the D is unclear. With 4 bases removed from V and 6 bases from J, the gap between germline ends came to 13 bases. The CDR3 loop spans 12 amino acids. The V gene's germline CDR1 is SQVTM and CDR2 ANQGSEA. CDR3 bases: TGCAGCGTTGGTGTCTCCGGGCGCGAGCAGTACTTC. Its protein product is CSVGVSGREQYF.

On this clonotype: The junction differs from germline at one of its ends, possibly a read error. CDR3 nucleotides: TGCAGTGCTAAAGGGCCACGCACAGATGCGCAGTATTTT. Its translation is CSAKGPRTDAQYF. The chain combines TRBV20-1 with TRBJ2-3; D remains ambiguous. In germline, CDR1 is DFQATT, CDR2 SNEGSKA (reference sequence). The CDR3 is 13 amino acids.

The chain employs TRBV11-2 and TRBJ1-5; D unresolved. This CDR3 comprises 15 residues. Germline V gene data show CDR1 as SGHAT and CDR2 as FQNNGV. V lost 5 bases and J lost 4, with 15 bases in between. CDR3 residues: CASSHVGPSNQPQHF. CDR3 nucleotides: TGTGCCAGCAGCCACGTAGGACCGAGTAATCAGCCCCAGCATTTT. Looking up the rest from reference TRBV11-2 and TRBJ1-5 gives the full variable domain: EAGVAQSPRYKIIEKRQSVAFWCNPISGHATLYWYQQILGQGPKLLIQFQNNGVVDDSQLPKDRFSAERLKGVDSTLKIQPAKLEDSAVYLCASSHVGPSNQPQHFGDGTRLSIL.

Regarding this clonotype: At one end, the junction sequence differs from germline, possibly due to a read error. The chain employs TRBV7-2 and TRBJ2-7; the match to TRBD1 covers 12 bases. The J call may not be correct, given that the DNA end is closer to TRBJ2-5. The CDR3 consists of 16 residues. CDR1 is SGHTA, CDR2 FQGNSA, per germline. CDR3 nucleotides: TGTGCCAACAGCTTACAGTGGGACAGGGGGCAGGAGACCCAGTACTTC. Its translation is CANSLQWDRGQETQYF.

V is TRBV7-9 and J is TRBJ1-6; D ambiguous. V lost 5 bases, J lost 9 bases, and 11 bases lay in between. CDR1 SEHNR and CDR2 FQNEAQ come from the germline V gene (reference sequence). The CDR3 is 13 residues long. The CDR3 DNA sequence: TGTGCCAGCAGCCCGGCGACTGGTTCACCCCTCCACTTT. Translation gives CASSPATGSPLHF.

On this clonotype itself: The germline gene is not matched at one end of the junction; a read error may be the cause. This chain joins TRBV7-8 and TRBJ2-3; the D gene is possibly TRBD1 (5 bases). Per germline, CDR1 SGHVS and CDR2 FQNEAQ. The CDR3 is 14 residues long. This CDR3 reads CASSLSGALDTQYF. CDR3 nucleotides: TGCGCCAGCAGCTTATCTGGGGCCCTTGATACGCAGTATTTT.

The J gene is TRBJ2-3, the V gene TRBV29-1, with D possibly matching TRBD1 (5 bases). This CDR3 contains 12 residues. CDR1 SQVTM and CDR2 ANQGSEA come from the germline V gene. V was trimmed by 3 bases and J by 10 bases, leaving 14 bases between them. The CDR3 DNA follows: TGCAGCGTTGAGGCAGGGTCATATGCGCAGTATTTT. Amino acid sequence: CSVEAGSYAQYF.

This clonotype occurred a few times. This sequence joins TRBV4-2 and TRBJ2-7; 9 bases fit TRBD1. CDR1 LGHNA and CDR2 YNFKEQ come from the germline V gene. V was clipped by 0 bases and J by 5 bases; unmatched bases: 11. This CDR3 is 17 amino acids long. The CDR3 region is CASSQDYHGTGFNEQYF. The DNA for the CDR3 is TGTGCCAGCAGCCAAGATTATCATGGGACAGGGTTCAACGAGCAGTACTTC.

The J gene is TRBJ2-7, the V gene TRBV15, with 8 bases fitting TRBD2. Germline loops: CDR1 LNHNV, CDR2 YYDKDF (reference sequence). After removal of 1 base from V and 2 bases from J, the junction contained 4 bases not matched to a gene. The length of the CDR3 is 15 residues. This CDR3 is CATSRVRGLAYEQYF. The CDR3 DNA follows: TGTGCCACCAGCAGAGTTAGGGGACTAGCCTACGAGCAGTACTTC.

CDR3: CASSRIQFYGYTF. CDR3 bases: TGTGCCAGCAGTCGAATCCAGTTCTATGGCTACACCTTC. V and J are TRBV6-5 and TRBJ1-2; unclear D gene. This CDR3 is built from 13 residues. CDR1 and CDR2 from the germline V gene are MNHEY and SVGAGI. V shed 5 bases and J shed 4 bases, with 11 bases lying between them.

The chain is built from TRBV5-1 and TRBJ2-1; D possibly corresponds to TRBD2 (5 bases). V shed 4 bases and J shed 7 bases, with 12 bases lying between them. The CDR3 has 13 residues. The germline V gene encodes CDR1 SGHRS and CDR2 YFSETQ. The CDR3 DNA sequence: TGCGCCAGCAGCAAGGGAGAGTATAATGAGCAGTTCTTC. It encodes CASSKGEYNEQFF.

This chain links TRBV4-2 with TRBJ1-2; D gene unclear. The germline CDR1 and CDR2 sequences are LGHNA and YNFKEQ. The V and J ends lost 2 bases and 3 bases respectively, with 19 bases between them. The CDR3 totals 17 residues. CDR3 DNA: TGTGCCAGCAGCCAAACTTTTAGTACAGCCAAACACTATGGCTACACCTTC. Its protein product is CASSQTFSTAKHYGYTF.

J is TRBJ2-5 and V is TRBV19; 14 bases are shared with TRBD2. CDR1 and CDR2 from the germline V gene are LNHDA and SQIVND (reference sequence). The CDR3 consists of 16 residues. The J segment lost 5 bases and the V segment lost 4 bases, leaving 6 bases of the junction unmatched. The CDR3 DNA reads TGTGCCAGTAGTACCCGGACTAGCGGGGGGCAGGAGACCCAGTACTTC. Translation gives CASSTRTSGGQETQYF. The entire variable domain, with the rest obtained from reference TRBV19 and TRBJ2-5, is as follows: DGGITQSPKYLFRKEGQNVTLSCEQNLNHDAMYWYRQDPGQGLRLIYYSQIVNDFQKGDIAEGYSVSREKKESFPLTVTSAQKNPTAFYLCASSTRTSGGQETQYFGPGTRLLVL.